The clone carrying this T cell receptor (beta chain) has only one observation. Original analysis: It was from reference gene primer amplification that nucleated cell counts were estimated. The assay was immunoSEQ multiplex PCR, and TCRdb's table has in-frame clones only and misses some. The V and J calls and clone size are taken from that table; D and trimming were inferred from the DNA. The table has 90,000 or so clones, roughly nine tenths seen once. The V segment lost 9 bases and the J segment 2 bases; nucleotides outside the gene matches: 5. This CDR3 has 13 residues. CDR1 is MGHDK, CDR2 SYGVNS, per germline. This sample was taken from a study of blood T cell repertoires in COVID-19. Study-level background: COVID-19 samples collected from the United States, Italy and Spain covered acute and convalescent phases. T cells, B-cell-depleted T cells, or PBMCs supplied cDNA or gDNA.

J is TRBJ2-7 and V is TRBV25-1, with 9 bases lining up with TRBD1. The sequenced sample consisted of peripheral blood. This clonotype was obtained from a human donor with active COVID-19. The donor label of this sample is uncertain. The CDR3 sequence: CASLGQGAYEQYF. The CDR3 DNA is TGTGCCAGTTTGGGACAGGGAGCCTACGAGCAGTACTTC.